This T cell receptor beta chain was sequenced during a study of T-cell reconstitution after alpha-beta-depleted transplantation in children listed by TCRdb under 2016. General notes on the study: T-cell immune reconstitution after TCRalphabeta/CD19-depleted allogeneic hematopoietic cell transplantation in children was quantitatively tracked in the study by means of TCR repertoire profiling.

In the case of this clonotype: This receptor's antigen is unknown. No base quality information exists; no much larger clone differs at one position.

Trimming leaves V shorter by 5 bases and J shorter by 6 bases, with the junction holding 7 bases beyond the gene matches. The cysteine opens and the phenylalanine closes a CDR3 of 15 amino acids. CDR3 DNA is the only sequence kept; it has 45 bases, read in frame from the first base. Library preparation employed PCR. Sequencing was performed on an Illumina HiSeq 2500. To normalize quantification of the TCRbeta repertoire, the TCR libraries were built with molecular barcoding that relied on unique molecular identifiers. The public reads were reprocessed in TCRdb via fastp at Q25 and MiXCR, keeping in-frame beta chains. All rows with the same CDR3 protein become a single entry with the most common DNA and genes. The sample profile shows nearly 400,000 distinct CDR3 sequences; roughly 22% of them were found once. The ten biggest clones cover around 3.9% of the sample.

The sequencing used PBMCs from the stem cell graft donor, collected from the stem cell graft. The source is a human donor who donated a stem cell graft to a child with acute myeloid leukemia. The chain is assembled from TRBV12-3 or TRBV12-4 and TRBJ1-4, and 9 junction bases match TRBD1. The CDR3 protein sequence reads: CASSITGGADEKLFF. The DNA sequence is TGTGCCAGCAGTATCACAGGGGGCGCGGATGAAAAACTGTTTTTT.